This T cell receptor beta chain was captured by sequencing in a study of control samples from healthy donors and cancer patients. The repertoire was sequenced with immunoSEQ multiplex PCR; TCRdb's copy has only in-frame clones and lacks some. The sample has roughly 34,000 clones, approximately 90% seen once. CDR1 and CDR2 (germline): SGHKS, YYEKEE (reference sequence). Unmatched junction bases numbered 6, after V lost 4 bases and J lost 5 bases. CDR3 length: 16 amino acids. The source is a middle-aged woman with lung cancer. The chain combines TRBV5-5 with TRBJ2-3; 14 nucleotides agree with TRBD2. Sequencing was done on a sample of PBMCs. CDR3 nucleotides: TGTGCCAGCAGCAGACTAGCGGGGGGGCCGGGAGATACGCAGTATTTT. It codes for CASSRLAGGPGDTQYF.